One sample yielded the 32 T cell receptor beta chains listed below, sequenced in a study of blood T cell repertoires in COVID-19. Sequencing was performed with immunoSEQ multiplex PCR; in TCRdb, only in-frame clones are kept and a portion is missing. The table records about 240,000 clones, approximately 78% of them present only once. The sample comprised peripheral blood. The receptors stem from a woman aged 60-70 years with active or convalescent COVID-19.

The chain uses TRBV7-9 and TRBJ2-5; tentatively, D is TRBD1 (6 bases). The CDR3 consists of 16 residues. Trimming took off 1 base at V and 5 bases at J, with 17 bases between the two ends. Germline CDR1 reads SEHNR; CDR2 reads FQNEAQ (reference sequence). CDR3 sequence reads: CASSLGFSVGAETQYF. The CDR3 DNA follows: TGTGCCAGCAGCTTAGGTTTTAGCGTGGGGGCTGAGACCCAGTACTTC. Full variable domain (remainder filled in from reference TRBV7-9 and TRBJ2-5): DTGVSQNPRHKITKRGQNVTFRCDPISEHNRLYWYRQTLGQGPEFLTYFQNEAQLEKSRLLSDRFSAERPKGSFSTLEIQRTEQGDSAMYLCASSLGFSVGAETQYFGPGTRLLVL.

This clone came up once. The CDR3 region is CASNWSGLGSYEQYF. Here the CDR3 DNA reads TGTGCCAGCAATTGGTCTGGACTAGGCTCCTACGAGCAGTACTTC. The rearrangement joins TRBV6-5 to TRBJ2-7; 7 nucleotides align to TRBD2. V dropped 7 bases and J dropped 0; count of bases not matched to a gene: 9. The CDR3 consists of 15 residues. Per the germline V gene, CDR1 is MNHEY and CDR2 is SVGAGI.

The gene calls are TRBV3-1 (or the pseudogene TRBV3-2) and TRBJ2-3, with D unclear. This CDR3 comprises 13 residues. The V gene lost 1 base and the J gene lost 7 bases, with 9 bases spanning the gap. The germline CDR1 and CDR2 sequences are LGHDT and YNNKEL (reference sequence). DNA for the CDR3: TGTGCCAGCAGCCAAGGGTCACAGAATACGCAGTATTTT. Its protein is CASSQGSQNTQYF.

This chain uses TRBV19 with TRBJ1-2; the match to TRBD1 covers 9 bases. Looked up from germline, CDR1 is LNHDA and CDR2 is SQIVND (reference sequence). V lost 7 bases and J lost 4; bases outside the gene matches: 16. The CDR3 is 17 amino acids. DNA for the CDR3: TGTGCCAGTACCAAGGCTGGGACAGGGCATACTTTCTATGGCTACACCTTC. Translating it yields CASTKAGTGHTFYGYTF.

The CDR3 spells CASSLAGANYGYTF. The CDR3 bases are TGCGCCAGCAGCTTGGCCGGAGCTAACTATGGCTACACCTTC. The rearrangement uses TRBV5-1 and TRBJ1-2; D call uncertain. The CDR3 contains 14 residues. Germline V gene data show CDR1 as SGHRS and CDR2 as YFSETQ. The ends were cut back, 0 bases at V and 0 bases at J, with 6 bases in the middle. Based on the CDR3 plus reference TRBV5-1 and TRBJ1-2, the full variable domain is KAGVTQTPRYLIKTRGQQVTLSCSPISGHRSVSWYQQTPGQGLQFLFEYFSETQRNKGNFPGRFSGRQFSNSRSEMNVSTLELGDSALYLCASSLAGANYGYTFGSGTRLTVV.

The chain links TRBV27 to TRBJ1-6; D is perhaps TRBD1 (6 bases). The CDR3 loop spans 15 amino acids. Germline CDR1 reads MNHEY; CDR2 reads SMNVEV (reference sequence). The germline V and J ends were trimmed by 2 bases and 7 bases, with 12 bases remaining between them. For the CDR3, the DNA is TGTGCCAGCAGTTTAACGGGGAGGGGGAATTCACCCCTCCACTTT. It codes for CASSLTGRGNSPLHF.

The V call is TRBV7-2, the J call TRBJ1-1; 7 bases align to TRBD1. Germline CDR1 SGHTA, CDR2 FQGNSA. The trim removed 2 bases at V and 2 bases at J, leaving 5 bases unmatched. The CDR3 totals 15 residues. The CDR3 DNA reads as TGTGCCAGCAGCTTACCCAGACAGGGAAACACTGAAGCTTTCTTT. Amino acid sequence: CASSLPRQGNTEAFF.

This rearrangement joins TRBV30 to TRBJ2-7, with D possibly TRBD1 on 5 matching bases. CDR1 is GTSNPN, CDR2 SVGIG, per germline (reference sequence). Trimming pared 3 bases from V and 7 bases from J, leaving 19 bases between. The CDR3 loop spans 14 amino acids. CDR3 in DNA: TGTGCCTGGAGCGGGTGGGGCACCCTCGCGGAGCAGTACTTC. This sequence encodes CAWSGWGTLAEQYF.

The chain carries TRBV5-1 and TRBJ2-5, with 7 positions matching TRBD2. V dropped 7 bases and J dropped 5; count of bases not matched to a gene: 5. In germline, CDR1 is SGHRS, CDR2 YFSETQ. The CDR3 runs 12 residues. The CDR3 sequence: CASQRDRETQYF. Written as DNA, the CDR3 is TGCGCCAGCCAGCGGGATCGGGAGACCCAGTACTTC. The full variable domain, completed using reference TRBV5-1 and TRBJ2-5, is KAGVTQTPRYLIKTRGQQVTLSCSPISGHRSVSWYQQTPGQGLQFLFEYFSETQRNKGNFPGRFSGRQFSNSRSEMNVSTLELGDSALYLCASQRDRETQYFGPGTRLLVL.

The chain has TRBV6-4 and TRBJ1-2, with D maybe TRBD1 (6 bases). The CDR3 has 18 residues. Trimming shortened V by 0 bases and J by 0 bases, and 17 bases separated the two germline ends. In germline, CDR1 is MRHNA, CDR2 SNTAGT. In DNA form, the CDR3 reads TGTGCCAGCAGTGACTCGAAACAGGGTGGCGTTTCTAACTATGGCTACACCTTC. As protein: CASSDSKQGGVSNYGYTF.

The gene calls are TRBV5-8 and TRBJ2-3; D remains ambiguous. The V end was cut by 2 bases, the J end by 4 bases, with 8 bases between. Germline CDR1 reads SGHTS; CDR2 reads YDEGEE. The CDR3 extends over 13 amino acids. The CDR3 nucleotides are TGTGCCAGCAGCTTAAACGTAGCAGATACGCAGTATTTT. Its translation is CASSLNVADTQYF.

This clone was counted once. The V call is TRBV7-8, the J call TRBJ2-1; 10 nucleotides match TRBD2. Germline V gene data show CDR1 as SGHVS and CDR2 as FQNEAQ. Unmatched junction bases numbered 10, after V lost 2 bases and J lost 0 bases. The CDR3 length is 19 residues. CDR3 DNA sequence: TGTGCCAGCAGCTTAAGGCTAGCGGGGGTTCTAAGCTCCTACAATGAGCAGTTCTTC. Translating it yields CASSLRLAGVLSSYNEQFF.

The chain couples TRBV3-1 (or the pseudogene TRBV3-2) to TRBJ1-5; D remains ambiguous. The germline gives CDR1 LGHDT, CDR2 YNNKEL (reference sequence). V lost 7 bases, J lost 7 bases, and 11 bases lay in between. This CDR3 has 12 residues. CDR3 protein: CASNILGQPQHF. The CDR3 coding sequence is TGTGCCAGCAATATCCTAGGCCAGCCCCAGCATTTT.

This clone was detected only once. The chain has TRBV25-1 and TRBJ1-2, with D hard to call. V was trimmed by 7 bases and J by 3 bases, leaving 15 bases between them. This CDR3 comprises 14 residues. Germline V lookup: CDR1 MGHDK, CDR2 SYGVNS. This CDR3 reads CASKSQSGDYGYTF. CDR3 DNA: TGTGCCAGCAAGTCCCAGAGTGGAGACTATGGCTACACCTTC.

This chain connects TRBV6-5 to TRBJ2-2; D call uncertain. With 6 bases removed from V and 3 bases from J, the gap between germline ends came to 5 bases. Germline loops: CDR1 MNHEY, CDR2 SVGAGI. The CDR3 is 12 residues long. CDR3 amino acids: CASRRDTGELFF. In DNA form, the CDR3 reads TGTGCCAGCAGGAGAGACACCGGGGAGCTGTTTTTT.

V usage is TRBV6-6 and J usage is TRBJ1-4; weak D call: TRBD1 (6 bases). Germline V lookup: CDR1 MNHNY, CDR2 SVGAGI (reference sequence). The CDR3 extends over 16 amino acids. V was trimmed by 9 bases and J by 0 bases, leaving 17 bases between them. The CDR3 reads CASRTAQTSTNEKLFF. The CDR3, as DNA: TGTGCCAGTAGGACAGCGCAGACCTCAACTAATGAAAAACTGTTTTTT.

As for this clone: At the DNA level, this CDR3 is encoded by other sequences in the same sample as well. V and J are TRBV3-1 (or the pseudogene TRBV3-2) and TRBJ2-5, with D hard to call. Germline V gene data show CDR1 as LGHDT and CDR2 as YNNKEL (reference sequence). This CDR3 has 14 amino acids. The ends were cut back, 1 base at V and 1 base at J, with 7 bases in the middle. DNA for the CDR3: TGTGCCAGCAGCCAAGGTGGCAGCCAAGAGACCCAGTACTTC. Its translation: CASSQGGSQETQYF.

The rearrangement links TRBV9 to TRBJ2-3; perhaps TRBD1 as D (6 bases). V dropped 0 bases and J dropped 11 bases, with 16 bases sitting between them. The CDR3 contains 14 residues. CDR1 is SGDLS and CDR2 is YYNGEE in the germline V gene. The CDR3 region is CASSVDYGGRGQYF. For the CDR3, the DNA is TGTGCCAGCAGCGTAGATTATGGGGGCCGGGGGCAGTATTTT. Combining the CDR3 with reference TRBV9 and TRBJ2-3 gives the whole variable domain DSGVTQTPKHLITATGQRVTLRCSPRSGDLSVYWYQQSLDQGLQFLIQYYNGEERAKGNILERFSAQQFPDLHSELNLSSLELGDSALYFCASSVDYGGRGQYFGPGTRLTVL.

The gene calls are TRBV6-6 and TRBJ1-3; a weak D match, TRBD1 (5 bases). Trimming shortened V by 6 bases and J by 3 bases, and 18 bases separated the two germline ends. CDR3 size: 16 residues. CDR1 MNHNY and CDR2 SVGAGI come from the germline V gene (reference sequence). The CDR3 reads CASRPTANLFGNTIYF. CDR3 nucleotide sequence: TGTGCCAGCAGACCGACAGCGAACCTCTTTGGAAACACCATATATTTT.

J is TRBJ1-1 and V is TRBV6-4; D not certain. In germline, CDR1 is MRHNA, CDR2 SNTAGT. V lost 6 bases, J lost 11 bases, and 19 bases lay in between. The CDR3 consists of 13 residues. Written as DNA, the CDR3 is TGTGCCAGCAGAGCGGGGTCAGGATTCGAGGCTTTCTTT. It translates to CASRAGSGFEAFF.

This clone was counted between two and nine times. The V and J genes are TRBV5-4 and TRBJ2-3, with 8 bases identical to TRBD1. The V gene end was trimmed by 5 bases and the J gene end by 6 bases; junction bases not matched to a gene: 5. Per germline, CDR1 SGHNT and CDR2 YYREEE (reference sequence). The CDR3 is 13 amino acids. CDR3 DNA: TGTGCCAGCAGATACCAGGGGGCCGATACGCAGTATTTT. Its translation: CASRYQGADTQYF.

This clone was detected a few times. The V and J genes are TRBV7-9 and TRBJ2-4, with D possibly matching TRBD1 (5 bases). The CDR3 consists of 13 residues. Germline V CDR1 and CDR2: SEHNR, FQNEAQ (reference sequence). V lost 6 bases, J lost 6 bases, and 12 bases lay in between. The CDR3 protein is CASSGQGSNIQYF. The DNA of the CDR3 is TGTGCCAGCAGTGGGCAGGGTTCAAACATTCAGTACTTC.

The V gene is TRBV7-2, the J gene TRBJ2-1, with TRBD2 identical over 12 bases. Per germline, CDR1 SGHTA and CDR2 FQGNSA. J lost 4 bases, V lost 1 base, and 8 bases had no gene match. The length of the CDR3 is 18 residues. In DNA form, the CDR3 reads TGTGCCAGCAGCTTAGTGACTAGCGGGGGACCATTTTACAATGAGCAGTTCTTC. Translating gives CASSLVTSGGPFYNEQFF.

The chain joins TRBV7-9 to TRBJ1-1; tentative D call: TRBD1 (5 bases). The V end was cut by 3 bases, the J end by 6 bases, with 20 bases between. The CDR3 consists of 16 residues. Germline CDR1 reads SEHNR; CDR2 reads FQNEAQ (reference sequence). In DNA, the CDR3 is TGTGCCAGCAGCTTGCAAAGGGGAGGGCCTGGGGCTGAAGCTTTCTTT. It yields the protein CASSLQRGGPGAEAFF.

V and J are TRBV10-1 and TRBJ2-1; the D gene is possibly TRBD2 (6 bases). Germline-derived CDR1 and CDR2 are WNHNN and SYGVQD (reference sequence). The length of the CDR3 is 18 residues. Trimming stripped 3 bases from V and 4 bases from J, with 22 bases between. The CDR3 loop reads CASSDGSPGGPFYNEQFF. CDR3 in DNA: TGCGCCAGCAGTGACGGGTCACCCGGGGGTCCTTTTTACAATGAGCAGTTCTTC.

V gene TRBV2 combines with J gene TRBJ2-1, with 10 nucleotides matching TRBD2. Trimming cost V 7 bases and J 2 bases; bases outside gene matches: 11. Germline assignment: CDR1 SNHLY and CDR2 FYNNEI. This CDR3 is built from 17 residues. The CDR3 coding sequence is TGTGCCAGCAAGAGACTTTTAGCGGGGGGCGCCTACAATGAGCAGTTCTTC. Translated, it gives CASKRLLAGGAYNEQFF.

V gene TRBV5-1 combines with J gene TRBJ1-4; 8 bases are a match to TRBD1. This CDR3 region has 16 residues. V shed 4 bases and J 0 bases; nucleotides not matched to a gene: 5. Germline CDR1 and CDR2: SGHRS and YFSETQ. CDR3 sequence (DNA): TGCGCCAGCAGCCCGACAGGGGCCCCAACTAATGAAAAACTGTTTTTT. The encoded protein is CASSPTGAPTNEKLFF.

This sequence joins TRBV10-1 and TRBJ2-3; 12 bases map to TRBD2. Germline values: CDR1 WNHNN, CDR2 SYGVQD (reference sequence). With 4 bases clipped from V and 1 base from J, the junction kept 0 bases outside the gene matches. The CDR3 has 15 residues. The CDR3 loop reads CASSGTSGGTDTQYF. Written as DNA, the CDR3 is TGCGCCAGCAGTGGGACTAGCGGGGGCACAGATACGCAGTATTTT.

This sequence joins TRBV3-1 (or the pseudogene TRBV3-2) and TRBJ2-3; 12 nucleotides align to TRBD1. Per germline, CDR1 LGHDT and CDR2 YNNKEL (reference sequence). J was trimmed by 5 bases and V by 4 bases; bases with no gene match: 7. The CDR3 extends over 16 amino acids. The CDR3 is CASSRRGTGGLDTQYF. The CDR3 coding sequence is TGTGCCAGCAGCCGCCGGGGGACAGGGGGCCTAGATACGCAGTATTTT.

The rearrangement joins TRBV29-1 to TRBJ1-3; no firm D call. The CDR3 totals 15 residues. CDR1 SQVTM and CDR2 ANQGSEA come from the germline V gene. Deletions cut 4 bases from V and 2 bases from J, with 15 bases between. The CDR3 bases are TGCAGCGTTGGGGATAGGAGGGAGACTGGAAACACCATATATTTT. This gives the protein CSVGDRRETGNTIYF.

There are a few counts of this clone. The genes are TRBV30 and TRBJ2-5, with D possibly matching TRBD1 (5 bases). Looked up from germline, CDR1 is GTSNPN and CDR2 is SVGIG (reference sequence). The CDR3 spans 15 residues. V lost 3 bases, J lost 0 bases, and 14 bases lay in between. The CDR3 spells CAWSHGRAYQETQYF. The CDR3 bases are TGTGCCTGGAGCCACGGCAGGGCCTACCAAGAGACCCAGTACTTC.

The chain has TRBV15 and TRBJ1-2; 8 bases agree with TRBD1. Trimming took 1 base from V and 3 from J; bases not matched to a gene: 4. Germline V CDR1 and CDR2: LNHNV, YYDKDF (reference sequence). This CDR3 comprises 15 residues. CDR3 residues: CATSRGGQAYYGYTF. For the CDR3, the DNA is TGTGCCACCAGCAGAGGGGGACAGGCCTACTATGGCTACACCTTC.